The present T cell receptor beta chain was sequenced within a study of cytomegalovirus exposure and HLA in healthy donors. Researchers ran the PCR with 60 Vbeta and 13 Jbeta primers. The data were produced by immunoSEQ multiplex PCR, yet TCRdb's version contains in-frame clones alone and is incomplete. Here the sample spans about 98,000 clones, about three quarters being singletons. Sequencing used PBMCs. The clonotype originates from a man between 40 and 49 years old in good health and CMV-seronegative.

The CDR3 region has the DNA TGTGCCATCAGCGCAGACAGGACGGCTCTCGAGCAGTACTTC. Translating gives CAISADRTALEQYF. The chain uses TRBV10-3 and TRBJ2-7; a weak D match, TRBD1 (6 bases). CDR3 length: 14 amino acids. In germline, CDR1 is ENHRY, CDR2 SYGVKD. V shed 6 bases and J shed 6 bases, with 18 bases lying between them.